The T cell receptor beta chain under discussion was sequenced for a study of T cell changes during pregnancy in multiple sclerosis (dated by TCRdb to about 2019). Concerning the study at large: The study looked at changes in the T cell repertoire across pregnancy in women with multiple sclerosis.

V drops 4 bases and J drops 4 bases, leaving 16 bases in between. The germline V gene supplies CDR1 SQVTM and CDR2 ANQGSEA. From the cysteine through the phenylalanine, the CDR3 covers 14 amino acids. The CDR3 DNA has 42 bases and is translated from base 1. As for this clone: Its antigen specificity is not known. It has no much larger one-base neighbor in the sample; base qualities were not kept.

The library relied on the immunoSEQ multiplex PCR assay. In TCRdb, the immuneACCESS table is reduced to in-frame sequences with V and J assigned. These tables do not hold every clone; where another copy was compared, an unresolved V gene accounts for under half, and the others remain unexplained. For this sample there are approximately 100,000 clones; around 93% appear just once. Together, the top ten hold less than 2.5% of the sample. This sequence was found in a female donor with multiple sclerosis, enrolled in a pregnancy study. The chain links TRBV29-1 with TRBJ1-2; tentative D gene TRBD1, with 5 bases matching. Source: peripheral blood, taken in the third trimester of pregnancy. For the CDR3, the sequence is CSVVFRGSIYGYTF. The DNA sequence is given as TGCAGCGTTGTTTTTAGGGGAAGCATCTATGGCTACACCTTC.